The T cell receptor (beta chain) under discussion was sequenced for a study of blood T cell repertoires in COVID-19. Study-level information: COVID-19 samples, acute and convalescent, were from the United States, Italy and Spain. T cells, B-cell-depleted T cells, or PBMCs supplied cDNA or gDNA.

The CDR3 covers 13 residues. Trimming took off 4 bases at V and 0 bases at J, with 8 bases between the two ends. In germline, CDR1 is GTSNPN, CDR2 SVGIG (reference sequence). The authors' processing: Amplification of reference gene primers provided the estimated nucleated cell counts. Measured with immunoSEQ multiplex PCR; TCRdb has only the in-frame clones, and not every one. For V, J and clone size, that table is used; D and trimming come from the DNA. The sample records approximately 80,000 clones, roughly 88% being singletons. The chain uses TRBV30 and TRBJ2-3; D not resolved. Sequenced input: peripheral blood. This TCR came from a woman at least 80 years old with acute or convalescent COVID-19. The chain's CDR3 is CAWTGRSTDTQYF. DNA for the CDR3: TGTGCCTGGACGGGTCGTAGCACAGATACGCAGTATTTT.